Listed below are T cell receptor beta chains from one sample, sequenced in a study of shared clonotypes between healthy human individuals. The assay was immunoSEQ multiplex PCR, and TCRdb's table has in-frame clones only and misses some. The profile shows around 2.5 million clones, approximately 93% of them singletons. Sequencing input: naive CD4+ T cells from PBMCs. The source is a man aged 18 to 29 in good health. Some clones in this sample may be carry-over from other donors' samples. CDR3s include the opening cysteine and the closing phenylalanine or tryptophan. D genes are given only for firm matches.

CDR3 | V | D | J
CASSQGDGKALNTEAFF | TRBV4-1 | . | TRBJ1-1
CASSIGQFLTGANVLTF | TRBV19 | . | TRBJ2-6
CATSRDNPETQYF | TRBV15 | . | TRBJ2-5
CASRLGLSGNTIYF | TRBV7-6 | . | TRBJ1-3
CASSPSAQETQYF | TRBV18 | . | TRBJ2-5
CASLTGERNQPQHF | TRBV28 | TRBD1 | TRBJ1-5
CATSRARRGVGELFF | TRBV15 | . | TRBJ2-2
CASSAATGTGSYEQYF | TRBV7-9 | TRBD1 | TRBJ2-7
CASSLGTGNNSPLHF | TRBV7-8 | TRBD1 | TRBJ1-6
CASKSHGPRYEQYF | TRBV19 | . | TRBJ2-7
CASQGVGAGELFF | TRBV11-3 | . | TRBJ2-2
CASSLAGTQNTGELFF | TRBV7-2 | . | TRBJ2-2
CASSVRRDSSYEQYF | TRBV27 | TRBD1 | TRBJ2-7
CASSPRVNEKLFF | TRBV11-2 | . | TRBJ1-4
CASSDWGGYGYTF | TRBV6-4 | . | TRBJ1-2
CASRQNTEAFF | TRBV9 | . | TRBJ1-1
CASSPGTSGRSSYNEQFF | TRBV7-9 | TRBD2 | TRBJ2-1
CAWSGQGETNEKLFF | TRBV30 | TRBD1 | TRBJ1-4
CSVEDMTGYTF | TRBV29-1 | . | TRBJ1-2
CASTLNGPAYGYTF | TRBV19 | . | TRBJ1-2
CASRAGGRTEQFF | TRBV6-5 | TRBD2 | TRBJ2-1
CASNLRQGPYEQYF | TRBV11-2 | TRBD1 | TRBJ2-7
CASSPTAEAFF | TRBV6-5 | . | TRBJ1-1
CASSPAGETQYF | TRBV18 | . | TRBJ2-5
CASSRGGALQETQYF | TRBV27 | TRBD2 | TRBJ2-5
CASSFWLAGNTGELFF | TRBV28 | TRBD2 | TRBJ2-2
CAWRDTGASEAFF | TRBV30 | TRBD1 | TRBJ1-1
CASSESNGQLNTEAFF | TRBV10-1 | . | TRBJ1-1
CASSTTGESYGYTF | TRBV5-1 | TRBD1 | TRBJ1-2
CASMGLAGGPRYNEQFF | TRBV19 | TRBD2 | TRBJ2-1
CASSLVTGSYGYTF | TRBV5-1 | . | TRBJ1-2
CAWSVASLGTGELFF | TRBV30 | . | TRBJ2-2
CASSWTVSYEQYF | TRBV11-2 | . | TRBJ2-7
CASSLASSTDTQYF | TRBV28 | . | TRBJ2-3
CASSPKTGMRVNEQFF | TRBV5-4 | TRBD1 | TRBJ2-1
CASSFYARTATNEKLFF | TRBV5-1 | . | TRBJ1-4
CASSPPGGGNTIYF | TRBV18 | . | TRBJ1-3
CASSPRLARSYNEQFF | TRBV7-3 | TRBD2 | TRBJ2-1
CASSLRGGSSSNYGYTF | TRBV7-3 | . | TRBJ1-2
CATSRDSWGGADTQYF | TRBV15 | . | TRBJ2-3
CASSLVAGGDNEQFF | TRBV5-1 | TRBD2 | TRBJ2-1
CASSFAYNEQFF | TRBV5-1 | . | TRBJ2-1
CASSPPGTGSNQPQHF | TRBV18 | TRBD1 | TRBJ1-5
CASSLGRLSGSIDEQFF | TRBV5-1 | TRBD2 | TRBJ2-1
CASSEFWTSGRNEQFF | TRBV6-1 | TRBD2 | TRBJ2-1
CASSDRPAGDQPQHF | TRBV6-1 | . | TRBJ1-5
CASISNGDTQYF | TRBV28 | . | TRBJ2-3